A single sample is the source of the 13 T cell receptor beta chains below, sequenced in a study of early T cells in non-severe SARS-CoV-2 infection. From the 5' RACE reads, TCRdb called clonotypes with MiXCR, one entry per CDR3 protein. The sample shows roughly 60,000 distinct CDR3 sequences, under 10% of them seen only once. The sample consisted of whole blood. These receptors were collected from an adult who was a healthcare worker with PCR-confirmed SARS-CoV-2 infection or an uninfected control (not recorded which).

V gene TRBV11-2 combines with J gene TRBJ2-1; 11 bases map to TRBD2. V was clipped by 0 bases and J by 6 bases; unmatched bases: 4. The CDR3 extends over 16 amino acids. CDR1 and CDR2 from the germline V gene are SGHAT and FQNNGV. CDR3 loop: CASSLDHLAGGNEQFF. Written as DNA, the CDR3 is TGTGCCAGCAGCTTAGATCACCTAGCGGGGGGCAATGAGCAGTTCTTC. The whole variable domain, remainder taken from reference TRBV11-2 and TRBJ2-1, is EAGVAQSPRYKIIEKRQSVAFWCNPISGHATLYWYQQILGQGPKLLIQFQNNGVVDDSQLPKDRFSAERLKGVDSTLKIQPAKLEDSAVYLCASSLDHLAGGNEQFFGPGTRLTVL.

This clonotype was counted only a few times. The chain links TRBV4-1 to TRBJ2-7; TRBD2 matches at 10 bases. Trimming cost V 5 bases and J 3 bases; bases outside gene matches: 10. The CDR3 runs to 16 residues. Germline loops: CDR1 MGHRA, CDR2 YSYEKL. In DNA form, the CDR3 reads TGCGCCAGCAGCTCCTTAGCGGGAGGTCAATACTACGAGCAGTACTTC. Residues: CASSSLAGGQYYEQYF.

This clonotype has only a few counts. The genes are TRBV3-1 and TRBJ1-2; D unclear. The CDR3 is 12 amino acids. Trimming took off 1 base at V and 7 bases at J, with 7 bases between the two ends. Looked up from germline, CDR1 is LGHDT and CDR2 is YNNKEL (reference sequence). The CDR3 bases are TGTGCCAGCAGCCAAGCGGATGGTGGCTACACCTTC. Protein sequence: CASSQADGGYTF.

This clonotype occurred many times. V gene TRBV7-3 combines with J gene TRBJ1-4; no clear D gene. Germline V gene data show CDR1 as SGHTA and CDR2 as FQGTGA. The ends were cut back, 4 bases at V and 8 bases at J, with 20 bases in the middle. This CDR3 spans 16 amino acids. The CDR3 DNA reads as TGTGCCAGCAGCTCTAAGGAAGGGAACATGGGCGAAAAACTGTTTTTT. It is translated as CASSSKEGNMGEKLFF.

This clonotype was picked up a small number of times. V usage is TRBV30 and J usage is TRBJ1-1; no clear D. Germline CDR1 GTSNPN, CDR2 SVGIG (reference sequence). Trimming left V 2 bases short and J 5 bases short, with 12 bases between. The CDR3 totals 13 residues. CDR3: CAWSRESGTEAFF. In DNA, the CDR3 is TGTGCCTGGAGTAGGGAAAGTGGAACTGAAGCTTTCTTT.

This clonotype was recorded at least ten times. This rearrangement joins TRBV6-1 to TRBJ2-7; no clear D. CDR1 is MNHNS and CDR2 is SASEGT in the germline V gene. Trimming pared 2 bases from V and 3 bases from J, leaving 11 bases between. This CDR3 comprises 14 residues. Here the CDR3 reads CASSESGLSYEQYF. The CDR3 bases are TGTGCCAGCAGTGAATCTGGGCTTAGCTACGAGCAGTACTTC.

A few counts support this clonotype. The J gene is TRBJ2-5, the V gene TRBV20-1; D is perhaps TRBD2 (5 bases). Germline loops: CDR1 DFQATT, CDR2 SNEGSKA (reference sequence). V was pared by 5 bases and J by 7 bases, with 23 bases between. CDR3 size: 15 residues. The CDR3 reads CSARKRADPEVTQYF. CDR3 sequence (DNA): TGCAGTGCTCGAAAGCGAGCGGACCCCGAAGTGACCCAGTACTTC.

J is TRBJ2-3 and V is TRBV7-8; D uncertain. CDR1 is SGHVS, CDR2 FQNEAQ, per germline. This CDR3 region has 15 residues. The V end lost 1 base, the J end lost 0 bases, and 8 bases lay between the germline ends. The CDR3 region is CASSLVAVSTDTQYF. The CDR3 nucleotides read TGTGCCAGCAGCTTAGTGGCGGTGAGCACAGATACGCAGTATTTT. The full variable domain, its missing parts supplied by reference TRBV7-8 and TRBJ2-3, is GAGVSQSPRYKVAKRGQDVALRCDPISGHVSLFWYQQALGQGPEFLTYFQNEAQLDKSGLPSDRFFAERPEGSVSTLKIQRTQQEDSAVYLCASSLVAVSTDTQYFGPGTRLTVL.

This clonotype was detected only a few times. The chain is built from TRBV3-1 and TRBJ1-5; D is perhaps TRBD1 (5 bases). Germline CDR1 LGHDT, CDR2 YNNKEL (reference sequence). V gave up 0 bases and J gave up 0 bases, with 12 bases separating them. This CDR3 region has 17 residues. CDR3: CASSQDFPGYSNQPQHF. The CDR3, as DNA: TGTGCCAGCAGCCAAGATTTCCCAGGGTATAGCAATCAGCCCCAGCATTTT.

This clonotype was counted between two and nine times. V and J are TRBV6-4 and TRBJ2-1; TRBD2 might be the D (6 bases). V gave up 2 bases and J gave up 4 bases, with 12 bases separating them. The CDR3 totals 15 residues. Germline CDR1 MRHNA, CDR2 SNTAGT. The CDR3 reads CASSDEAGKYNEQFF. The CDR3, as DNA: TGTGCCAGCAGTGACGAAGCGGGCAAATACAATGAGCAGTTCTTC.

This chain links TRBV30 with TRBJ1-1; 8 bases are a match to TRBD1. The CDR3 spans 13 residues. Germline V gene sequence: CDR1 GTSNPN, CDR2 SVGIG (reference sequence). The ends lost 5 bases at V and 0 bases at J; junction bases unmatched: 2. Here the CDR3 reads CAWAGQVNTEAFF. CDR3 nucleotides: TGTGCCTGGGCGGGACAGGTGAACACTGAAGCTTTCTTT.

This clonotype has a handful of counts. The chain recombines TRBV20-1 with TRBJ2-6; D remains unclear. Trimming pared 0 bases from V and 5 bases from J, leaving 8 bases between. The CDR3 has 14 residues. The germline CDR1 and CDR2 sequences are DFQATT and SNEGSKA (reference sequence). DNA for the CDR3: TGCAGTGCTAGAGAAGGTAGTCGGGCCAACGTCCTGACTTTC. This sequence encodes CSAREGSRANVLTF.

This clonotype has a handful of counts. The rearrangement links TRBV7-6 to TRBJ2-7; TRBD2 aligns across 10 bases. This CDR3 is 17 amino acids long. Germline assignment: CDR1 SGHVS and CDR2 FNYEAQ. Germline trimming cut 4 bases from V and 0 bases from J; bases unmatched to any gene: 9. CDR3 nucleotide sequence: TGTGCCAGCAGCTCGGGACTAGCGCGAGGCGGCTCCTACGAGCAGTACTTC. Its protein product is CASSSGLARGGSYEQYF.